The present T cell receptor (beta chain) was sequenced within a study of T cell responses to AZD1222 COVID-19 vaccine. The study, taken as a whole, reports: Seropositive AZD1222 recipients at baseline numbered only five to seven. White British ancestry dominated among donors, who included more females, and clonal diversity was possibly underestimated.

With respect to this clone: Its antigen is not known.

The method was immunoSEQ multiplex PCR; TCRdb's version includes in-frame clones alone and lacks a portion of them. The top ten hold roughly 16% of the sample, which has under 25,000 clones, approximately 88% seen once. Germline V CDR1 and CDR2: SGHRS, YFSETQ. With V trimmed by 3 bases and J by 3 bases, 6 bases remained unmatched. The CDR3 runs to 16 residues. This clonotype was sampled from an adult who received the AZD1222 COVID-19 vaccine. The chain combines TRBV5-1 with TRBJ2-7; 13 bases align to TRBD2. Source: peripheral blood, taken 28 days after the second AZD1222 dose. Here the CDR3 reads CASSSGLAGVDYEQYF. CDR3 nucleotides: TGCGCCAGCAGCTCAGGACTAGCGGGAGTAGACTACGAGCAGTACTTC.